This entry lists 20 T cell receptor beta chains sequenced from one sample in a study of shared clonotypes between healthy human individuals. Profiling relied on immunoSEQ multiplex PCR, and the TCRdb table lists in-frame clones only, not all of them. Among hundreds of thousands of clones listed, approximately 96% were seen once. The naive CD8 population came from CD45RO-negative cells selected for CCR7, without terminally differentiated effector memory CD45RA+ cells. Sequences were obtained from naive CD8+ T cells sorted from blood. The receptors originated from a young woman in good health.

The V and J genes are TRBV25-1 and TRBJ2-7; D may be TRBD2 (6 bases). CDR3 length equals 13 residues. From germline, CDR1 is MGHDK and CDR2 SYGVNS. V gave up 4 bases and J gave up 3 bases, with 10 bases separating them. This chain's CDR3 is CASSGGGFYEQYF. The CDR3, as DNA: TGTGCCAGCAGTGGGGGAGGTTTCTACGAGCAGTACTTC.

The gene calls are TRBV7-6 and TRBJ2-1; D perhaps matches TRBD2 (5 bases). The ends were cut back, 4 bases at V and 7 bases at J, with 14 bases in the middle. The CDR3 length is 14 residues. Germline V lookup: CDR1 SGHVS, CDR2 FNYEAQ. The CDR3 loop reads CASSSWTATNEQFF. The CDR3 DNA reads TGTGCCAGCAGCTCCTGGACTGCAACTAATGAGCAGTTCTTC.

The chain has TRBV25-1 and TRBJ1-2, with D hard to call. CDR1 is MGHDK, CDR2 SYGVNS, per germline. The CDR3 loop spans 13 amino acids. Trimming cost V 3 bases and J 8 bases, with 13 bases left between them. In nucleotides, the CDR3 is TGTGCCAGCAGTGATACGGCATTTAGCGGCTACACCTTC. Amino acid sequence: CASSDTAFSGYTF.

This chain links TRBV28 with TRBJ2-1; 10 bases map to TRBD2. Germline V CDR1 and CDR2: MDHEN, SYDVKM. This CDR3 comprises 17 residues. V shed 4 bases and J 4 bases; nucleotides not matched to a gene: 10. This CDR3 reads CASSSIGLAADYNEQFF. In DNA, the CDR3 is TGTGCCAGCAGTTCAATTGGACTAGCGGCTGATTACAATGAGCAGTTCTTC.

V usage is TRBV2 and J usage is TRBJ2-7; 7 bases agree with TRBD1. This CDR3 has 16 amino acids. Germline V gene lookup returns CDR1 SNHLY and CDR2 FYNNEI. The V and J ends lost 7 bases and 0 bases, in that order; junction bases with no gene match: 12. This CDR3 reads CASNLPQGMSSYEQYF. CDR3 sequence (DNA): TGTGCCAGCAACCTGCCACAGGGGATGAGCTCCTACGAGCAGTACTTC.

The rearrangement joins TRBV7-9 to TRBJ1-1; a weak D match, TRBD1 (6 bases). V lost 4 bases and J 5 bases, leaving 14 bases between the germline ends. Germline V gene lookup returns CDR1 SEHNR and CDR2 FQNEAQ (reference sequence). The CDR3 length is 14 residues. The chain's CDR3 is CASSSVQGRTEAFF. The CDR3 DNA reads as TGTGCCAGCAGCTCAGTTCAGGGGAGGACTGAAGCTTTCTTT.

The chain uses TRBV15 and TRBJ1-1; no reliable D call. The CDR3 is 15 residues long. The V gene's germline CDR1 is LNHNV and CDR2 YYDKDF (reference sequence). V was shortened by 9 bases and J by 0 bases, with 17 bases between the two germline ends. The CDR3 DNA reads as TGTGCCACAACGGCATTTCGGTCGATGAACACTGAAGCTTTCTTT. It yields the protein CATTAFRSMNTEAFF.

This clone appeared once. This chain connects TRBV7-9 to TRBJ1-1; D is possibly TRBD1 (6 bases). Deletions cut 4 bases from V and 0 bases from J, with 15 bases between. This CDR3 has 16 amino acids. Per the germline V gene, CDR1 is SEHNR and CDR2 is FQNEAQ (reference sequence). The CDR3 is CASSSPLDRMNTEAFF. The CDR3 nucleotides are TGTGCCAGCAGCTCACCCCTTGACAGGATGAACACTGAAGCTTTCTTT.

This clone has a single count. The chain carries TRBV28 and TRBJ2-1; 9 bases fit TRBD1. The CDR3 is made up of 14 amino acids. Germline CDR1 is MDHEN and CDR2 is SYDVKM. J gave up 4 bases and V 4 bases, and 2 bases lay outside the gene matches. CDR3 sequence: CASSSGTGYNEQFF. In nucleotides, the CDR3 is TGTGCCAGCAGTTCCGGGACAGGGTACAATGAGCAGTTCTTC.

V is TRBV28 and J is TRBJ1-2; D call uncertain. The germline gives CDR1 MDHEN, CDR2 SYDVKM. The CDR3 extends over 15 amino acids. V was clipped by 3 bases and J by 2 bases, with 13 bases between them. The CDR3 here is CASSLPGTLNYGYTF. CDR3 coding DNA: TGTGCCAGCAGTTTGCCAGGTACTTTGAACTATGGCTACACCTTC.

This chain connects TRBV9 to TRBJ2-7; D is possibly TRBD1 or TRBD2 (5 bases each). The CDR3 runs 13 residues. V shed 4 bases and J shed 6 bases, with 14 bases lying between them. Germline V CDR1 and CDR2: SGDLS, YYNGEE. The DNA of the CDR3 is TGTGCCAGCAGCCCCGGGACCCCTGGCGAGCAGTACTTC. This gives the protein CASSPGTPGEQYF.

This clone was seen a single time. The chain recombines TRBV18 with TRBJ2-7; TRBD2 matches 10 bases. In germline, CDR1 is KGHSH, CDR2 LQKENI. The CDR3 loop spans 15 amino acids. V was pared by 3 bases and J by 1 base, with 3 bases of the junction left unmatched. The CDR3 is CASSPLAGESYEQYF. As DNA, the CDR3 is TGTGCCAGCTCACCGCTAGCGGGGGAGTCCTACGAGCAGTACTTC.

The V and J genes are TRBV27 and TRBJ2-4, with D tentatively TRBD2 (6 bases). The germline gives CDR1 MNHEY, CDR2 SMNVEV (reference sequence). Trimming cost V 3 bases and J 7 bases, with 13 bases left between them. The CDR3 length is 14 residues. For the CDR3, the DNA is TGTGCCAGCAGTTTTGTGGGGCGGGGTAACATTCAGTACTTC. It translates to CASSFVGRGNIQYF.

CDR3 sequence (DNA): TGTGCCAGCAGCCAACTGGACAGAGCGAACACCGGGGAGCTGTTTTTT. Protein product: CASSQLDRANTGELFF. This sequence joins TRBV5-6 and TRBJ2-2, with D possibly being TRBD1 (6 bases). Germline V gene lookup returns CDR1 SGHDT and CDR2 YYEEEE. The V end lost 4 bases, the J end lost 0 bases, and 13 bases lay between the germline ends. This CDR3 contains 16 residues. The full variable domain, completed using reference TRBV5-6 and TRBJ2-2, is DAGVTQSPTHLIKTRGQQVTLRCSPKSGHDTVSWYQQALGQGPQFIFQYYEEEERQRGNFPDRFSGHQFPNYSSELNVNALLLGDSALYLCASSQLDRANTGELFFGEGSRLTVL.

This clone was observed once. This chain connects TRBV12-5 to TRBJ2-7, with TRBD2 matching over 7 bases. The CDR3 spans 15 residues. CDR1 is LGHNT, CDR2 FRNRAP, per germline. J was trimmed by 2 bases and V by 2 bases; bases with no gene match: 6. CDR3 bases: TGTGCTAGTGGTTTGTTATGCGGGAGAGCCTACGAGCAGTACTTC. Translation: CASGLLCGRAYEQYF. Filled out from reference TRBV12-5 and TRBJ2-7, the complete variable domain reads DARVTQTPRHKVTEMGQEVTMRCQPILGHNTVFWYRQTMMQGLELLAYFRNRAPLDDSGMPKDRFSAEMPDATLATLKIQPSEPRDSAVYFCASGLLCGRAYEQYFGPGTRLTVT.

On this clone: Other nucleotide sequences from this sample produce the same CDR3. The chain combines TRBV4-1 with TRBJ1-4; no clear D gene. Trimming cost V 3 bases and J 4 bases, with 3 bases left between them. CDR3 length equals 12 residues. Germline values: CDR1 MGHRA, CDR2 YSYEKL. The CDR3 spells CASSQDNEKLFF. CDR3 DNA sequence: TGCGCCAGCAGCCAGGATAATGAAAAACTGTTTTTT.

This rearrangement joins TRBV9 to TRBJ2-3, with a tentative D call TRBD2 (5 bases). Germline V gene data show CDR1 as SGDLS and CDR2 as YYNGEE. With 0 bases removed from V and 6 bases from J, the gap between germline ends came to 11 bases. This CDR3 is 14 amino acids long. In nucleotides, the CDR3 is TGTGCCAGCAGCGTAGTGGACTGGGCGGATACGCAGTATTTT. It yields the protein CASSVVDWADTQYF.

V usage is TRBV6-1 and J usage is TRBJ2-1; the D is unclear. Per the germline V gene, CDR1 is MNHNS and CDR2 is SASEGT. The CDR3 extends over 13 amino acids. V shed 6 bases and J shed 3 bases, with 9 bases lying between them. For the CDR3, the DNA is TGTGCCAGCAGCTCCGGACGCTACAATGAGCAGTTCTTC. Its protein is CASSSGRYNEQFF.

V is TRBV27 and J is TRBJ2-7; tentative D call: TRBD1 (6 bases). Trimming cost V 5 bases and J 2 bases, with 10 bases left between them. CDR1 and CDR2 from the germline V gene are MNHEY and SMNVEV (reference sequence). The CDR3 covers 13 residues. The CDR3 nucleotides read TGTGCCAGCAGTCCCTGGACAGCCTACGAGCAGTACTTC. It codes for CASSPWTAYEQYF.

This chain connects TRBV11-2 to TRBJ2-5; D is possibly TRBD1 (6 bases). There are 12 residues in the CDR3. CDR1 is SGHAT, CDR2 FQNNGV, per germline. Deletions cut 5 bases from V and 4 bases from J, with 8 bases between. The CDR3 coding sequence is TGTGCCAGCAGCATAGGGGGAGAGACCCAGTACTTC. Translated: CASSIGGETQYF.